This TCR beta chain was identified in a study of shared clonotypes between healthy human individuals. Healthy and HIV-negative, the adult donors had no recent acute infections or vaccinations. V was trimmed by 5 bases and J by 1 base, leaving 17 bases between them. Germline V gene data show CDR1 as LNHDA and CDR2 as SQIVND (reference sequence). The length of the CDR3 is 16 residues. Clones were sequenced by immunoSEQ multiplex PCR, and TCRdb holds only the in-frame ones, with some missing. Found here are roughly 1,000,000 clones, roughly 74% of them singletons; the top ten hold approximately 0.56%. Findings and limits, study-wide: A handful of donors shared approximately 5% of their naive CD4 clonotypes. Donors were few, which limited the genetic and exposure-history diversity represented. Memory subsets generally showed lower estimated richness than naive subsets.

On this clone itself: Its antigen is currently unknown.

This sequence was found in a man aged 18 to 29 in good health. Some clones in this sample may be carry-over from other donors' samples. The J gene is TRBJ1-2, the V gene TRBV19; D remains unclear. The sequencing input was memory CD4+ T cells from PBMCs. Described subset: CD45RA-negative fraction. CDR3 nucleotides: TGTGCCAGTAGTGCCGTATCAGCGAAACTTAACTATGGCTACACCTTC. It is translated as CASSAVSAKLNYGYTF.